The rows below give T cell receptor beta chains drawn from one sample of a study of beta chain features in type 1 diabetes. Using immunoSEQ multiplex PCR, the repertoire was profiled, and TCRdb retains in-frame clones only, with some absent. The sample consists of approximately 170,000 clones, over 7.5% of them appearing once. Sequencing input: central memory CD4+ T cells from blood. The receptors stem from a woman aged 18-29 years in good health. The CDR3 runs from the conserved cysteine through the conserved F or W. Each record gives: V gene, D gene, J gene, CDR3 protein. D genes are given only for firm matches.

V: TRBV7-8; D: NA; J: TRBJ2-3; CDR3: CASSAEVTDTQYF
V: TRBV7-2; D: NA; J: TRBJ2-7; CDR3: CASSLGGTYEQYF
V: TRBV11-2; D: NA; J: TRBJ2-7; CDR3: CASSYSALGSYEQYF
V: TRBV4-3; D: TRBD2; J: TRBJ2-1; CDR3: CASSQDVSGASYNEQFF
V: TRBV5-1; D: TRBD1; J: TRBJ2-7; CDR3: CASSSGTALSYEQYF
V: TRBV11-1; D: NA; J: TRBJ2-2; CDR3: CASSLGGSWAGELFF
V: TRBV5-1; D: NA; J: TRBJ2-5; CDR3: CASSSDILQETQYF
V: TRBV2; D: NA; J: TRBJ1-1; CDR3: CASSVSKTEAFF
V: TRBV7-9; D: NA; J: TRBJ2-2; CDR3: CASSLEYDPRGTGELFF
V: TRBV2; D: TRBD2; J: TRBJ2-2; CDR3: CASRTGLAGASGTGELFF
V: TRBV5-5; D: NA; J: TRBJ1-3; CDR3: CASSWEDRGNTIYF
V: TRBV5-1; D: TRBD2; J: TRBJ2-1; CDR3: CASSLGTGTSGDEQFF
V: TRBV19; D: TRBD1; J: TRBJ2-7; CDR3: CASRRRDRDEQYF
V: TRBV6-1; D: TRBD2; J: TRBJ2-3; CDR3: CASSGTSGGADTQYF
V: TRBV5-1; D: NA; J: TRBJ2-6; CDR3: CASRQTSGANVLTF
V: TRBV5-4; D: TRBD1; J: TRBJ2-1; CDR3: CASSLRGPYNEQFF
V: TRBV25-1; D: TRBD2; J: TRBJ2-2; CDR3: CASSPPGLAITGELFF
V: TRBV18; D: NA; J: TRBJ1-4; CDR3: CASSPLRSNEKLFF
V: TRBV6-6; D: NA; J: TRBJ1-2; CDR3: CASSSEGNYGYTF
V: TRBV30; D: NA; J: TRBJ2-7; CDR3: CACYTGKAYEQYF
V: TRBV2; D: TRBD1; J: TRBJ2-2; CDR3: CASSDRALRNTGELFF
V: TRBV30; D: TRBD2; J: TRBJ2-6; CDR3: CAVTGGSGANVLTF
V: TRBV11-2; D: NA; J: TRBJ2-5; CDR3: CASSLDLGSGQETQYF
V: TRBV7-9; D: NA; J: TRBJ1-1; CDR3: CASSPFYGAEAFF
V: TRBV5-4; D: NA; J: TRBJ2-6; CDR3: CASSSDRLSGANVLTF
V: TRBV7-2; D: TRBD1; J: TRBJ2-5; CDR3: CASSSWTGGETQYF
V: TRBV18; D: TRBD1; J: TRBJ1-1; CDR3: CASSQGGQGPNTEAFF
V: TRBV30; D: NA; J: TRBJ1-2; CDR3: CAWSVSARGRLRGYTF
V: TRBV6-5; D: NA; J: TRBJ1-2; CDR3: CATSRTRVWDGYTF
V: TRBV30; D: NA; J: TRBJ1-1; CDR3: CAWSEYRNTEAFF
V: TRBV11-3; D: NA; J: TRBJ1-1; CDR3: CASSAFGIEAFF